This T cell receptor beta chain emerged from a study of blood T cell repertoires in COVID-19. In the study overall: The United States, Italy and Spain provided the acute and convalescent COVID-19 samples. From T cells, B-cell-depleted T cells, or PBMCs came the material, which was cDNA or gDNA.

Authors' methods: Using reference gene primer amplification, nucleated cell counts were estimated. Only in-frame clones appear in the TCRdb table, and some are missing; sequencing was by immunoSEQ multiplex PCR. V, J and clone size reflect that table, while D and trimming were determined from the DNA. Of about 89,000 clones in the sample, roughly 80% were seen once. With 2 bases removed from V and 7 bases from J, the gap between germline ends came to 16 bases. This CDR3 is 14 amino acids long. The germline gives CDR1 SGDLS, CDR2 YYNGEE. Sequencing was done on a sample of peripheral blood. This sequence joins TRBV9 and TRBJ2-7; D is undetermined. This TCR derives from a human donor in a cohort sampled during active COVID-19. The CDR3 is CASSVDEAVREQYF. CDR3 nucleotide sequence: TGTGCCAGCAGCGTCGACGAGGCTGTTCGTGAGCAGTACTTC. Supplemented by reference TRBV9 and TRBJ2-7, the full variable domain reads DSGVTQTPKHLITATGQRVTLRCSPRSGDLSVYWYQQSLDQGLQFLIQYYNGEERAKGNILERFSAQQFPDLHSELNLSSLELGDSALYFCASSVDEAVREQYFGPGTRLTVT.